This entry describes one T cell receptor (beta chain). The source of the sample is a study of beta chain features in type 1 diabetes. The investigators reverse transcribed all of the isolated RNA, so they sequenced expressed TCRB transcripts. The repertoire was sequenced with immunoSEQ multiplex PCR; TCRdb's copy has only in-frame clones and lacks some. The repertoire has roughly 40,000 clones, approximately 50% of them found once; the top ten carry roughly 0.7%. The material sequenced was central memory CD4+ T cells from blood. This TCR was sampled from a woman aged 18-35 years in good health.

The CDR3 DNA reads TGTGCCTGGACTCCTTCAGGGGCCACAGATACGCAGTATTTT. Its protein is CAWTPSGATDTQYF. The genes are TRBV30 and TRBJ2-3, with a possible D match to TRBD1 (6 bases). The germline V gene encodes CDR1 GTSNPN and CDR2 SVGIG (reference sequence). V lost 4 bases to trimming and J lost 2 bases, with 13 bases between them. The CDR3 is made up of 14 amino acids.